These 9 T cell receptor beta chains share one sample of origin, sequenced in a study of beta chain features in type 1 diabetes. Sequenced material consisted of expressed TCRB transcripts (all of the isolated RNA was reverse transcribed). The assay was immunoSEQ multiplex PCR, and TCRdb's table has in-frame clones only and misses some. The sample lists about 650,000 clones, around 12% occurring once. Antigens for these TCRs are unknown. Findings and caveats of the study: Shorter TCRB CDR3s, moderately but significantly so, marked every one of the four CD4+ subsets in Type 1 diabetes patients.

The sample was naive CD4+ T cells from blood. The receptor source for this set is a man younger than 45 with type 1 diabetes.

This clone was observed a handful of times. This rearrangement joins TRBV6-5 to TRBJ2-7, with D possibly TRBD2 on 5 matching bases. V was cut by 6 bases and J by 2 bases, with 14 bases left in between. The CDR3 contains 14 residues. Germline values: CDR1 MNHEY, CDR2 SVGAGI. CDR3 protein: CASRPPGKAYEQYF. The CDR3 DNA sequence: TGTGCCAGCAGGCCCCCCGGGAAGGCCTACGAGCAGTACTTC.

This chain connects TRBV4-3 to TRBJ1-6, with a tentative D call TRBD1 (6 bases). This CDR3 is 16 amino acids long. The ends were cut back, 4 bases at V and 5 bases at J, with 15 bases in the middle. Germline V gives CDR1 LGHNA, CDR2 YSLEER. The CDR3, as DNA: TGCGCCAGCAGCCGCCGTGCAGGGGTAAATAATTCACCCCTCCACTTT. Protein: CASSRRAGVNNSPLHF.

This chain joins TRBV21-1 and TRBJ1-5. TRBV21-1 is shown as a pseudogene. The CDR3 contains 16 residues. DNA of the CDR3: TGTGCCAGCAGCAGGGCGGGACCCTGGGGCAATCAGCCCCAGCATTTT. This codes for CASSRAGPWGNQPQHF.

The chain combines TRBV11-2 with TRBJ1-4; TRBD1 might be the D (5 bases). Germline lookup yields CDR1 SGHAT and CDR2 FQNNGV. Trimming left V 5 bases short and J 0 bases short, with 13 bases between. This CDR3 region has 16 residues. CDR3 region: CASSPLTGSTNEKLFF. In DNA form, the CDR3 reads TGTGCCAGCAGCCCGCTAACAGGATCAACTAATGAAAAACTGTTTTTT.

Only a few counts were recorded for this clone. This chain uses TRBV7-2 with TRBJ2-3; TRBD1 matches 9 bases. With V trimmed by 3 bases and J by 3 bases, 4 bases remained unmatched. The CDR3 has 15 residues. CDR1 and CDR2 (germline): SGHTA, FQGNSA. CDR3 nucleotide sequence: TGTGCCAGCAGCTTTTTGGGACAGGGAACAGATACGCAGTATTTT. Its translation is CASSFLGQGTDTQYF.

This clone was recorded a few times. Distinct nucleotide sequences in the sample also encode this CDR3. The chain employs TRBV7-2 and TRBJ2-5; 9 bases line up with TRBD1. This CDR3 is built from 14 residues. The trim removed 1 base at V and 5 bases at J, leaving 2 bases unmatched. Per the germline V gene, CDR1 is SGHTA and CDR2 is FQGNSA. The CDR3 DNA reads TGTGCCAGCAGCTTAGGACAGGGGGAGGAGACCCAGTACTTC. It translates to CASSLGQGEETQYF.

This clone was counted only a few times. The genes are TRBV7-8 and TRBJ1-3, with a tentative D call TRBD1 (5 bases). The CDR3 totals 16 residues. V was pared by 1 base and J by 0 bases, with 10 bases between. Germline values: CDR1 SGHVS, CDR2 FQNEAQ. CDR3 protein: CASSLVGDGSGNTIYF. The CDR3 DNA follows: TGTGCCAGCAGCTTAGTGGGGGACGGCTCTGGAAACACCATATATTTT.

This clone was detected a few times. Additional DNA sequences in this sample encode the identical CDR3. This chain links TRBV14 with TRBJ2-2; the D is unclear. The V and J ends lost 0 bases and 0 bases respectively, with 2 bases between them. Germline CDR1 and CDR2: SGHDN and FVKESK. This CDR3 contains 14 residues. The CDR3 loop is CASSQDTNTGELFF. In DNA form, the CDR3 reads TGTGCCAGCAGCCAAGATACGAACACCGGGGAGCTGTTTTTT.

For this clone: The junction shows a germline mismatch at one end, possibly a read error. This sequence joins TRBV23-1 and TRBJ2-7; the match to TRBD1 covers 9 bases. TRBV23-1 qualifies as an ORF whose function is uncertain. The CDR3 loop spans 15 amino acids. The CDR3 loop is CASTPDRGVCYEQHF. The CDR3 DNA reads as TGCGCCAGCACGCCCGACAGGGGGGTTTGTTACGAGCAGCACTTC.